This T cell receptor beta chain was retrieved from a study of blood T cell repertoires in COVID-19. The protocol was immunoSEQ multiplex PCR, while the TCRdb copy is restricted to in-frame clones and leaves out a portion. The sample has 150,000 to 200,000 clones; over 80% are singletons. The CDR3 contains 14 residues. Germline-derived CDR1 and CDR2 are MNHNS and SASEGT. The V gene lost 1 base and the J gene lost 4 bases, with 8 bases spanning the gap. The sequencing input was peripheral blood. This TCR derives from a woman aged 40 to 49 with acute or convalescent COVID-19. This chain links TRBV6-1 with TRBJ1-5; tentatively, D is TRBD1 (6 bases). In nucleotides, the CDR3 is TGTGCCAGCAGTGAAGTAGGGGGAAATCAGCCCCAGCATTTT. It codes for CASSEVGGNQPQHF.